A single sample gave rise to the 13 T cell receptor beta chains below, sequenced in a study of blood T cells in healthy people across ages. A second PCR, run for about 6 to 11 cycles, used a sample-barcoded 5' primer plus a J-beta primer mix. A single record per CDR3 protein comes from TCRdb applying MiXCR to the 5' RACE reads. Here the sample spans 1.5 million to 2 million distinct CDR3 sequences, 28% being singletons. The sample consisted of blood. All receptors derive from a woman between 25 and 40 years old in good health.

This clonotype was counted at least ten times. The chain employs TRBV12-3 or TRBV12-4 and TRBJ2-1; 10 bases map to TRBD2. V dropped 6 bases and J dropped 8; count of bases not matched to a gene: 4. This CDR3 region has 13 residues. CDR3 sequence (DNA): TGTGCCAGCAGCAGAGCGGGGGGGGATGAGCAGTTCTTC. It translates to CASSRAGGDEQFF.

Comment on this clonotype: This may come from a read error, since a much larger clone is one base off. The chain combines TRBV28 with TRBJ2-6; 9 bases are a match to TRBD1. V trimming: 8 bases; J trimming: 0 bases; junction bases outside the gene matches: 11. Germline assignment: CDR1 MDHEN and CDR2 SYDVKM. The CDR3 consists of 18 residues. CDR3 DNA: TGTGCCAGCGGTGGGCGACAGGGGGATAGCTCTGGGGCCAACGTCCTGACTTTC. Its translation: CASGGRQGDSSGANVLTF.

As for this clonotype: An end of the junction differs from the germline gene, which may be a read error. This rearrangement joins TRBV25-1 to TRBJ2-3; D remains ambiguous. CDR1 and CDR2 from the germline V gene are MGHDK and SYGVNS. The CDR3 is 13 residues long. CDR3: CASSEVNTDAQYF. DNA of the CDR3: TGTGCCAGCAGTGAAGTTAACACAGATGCGCAGTATTTT.

This clonotype was counted only a few times. The chain has TRBV6-5 and TRBJ1-1; 7 nucleotides align to TRBD1. Unmatched junction bases numbered 10, after V lost 6 bases and J lost 0 bases. The CDR3 runs 16 residues. Germline values: CDR1 MNHEY, CDR2 SVGAGI. Here the CDR3 reads CASRRPPGQLNTEAFF. Written as DNA, the CDR3 is TGTGCCAGCAGGAGACCCCCGGGACAGCTGAACACTGAAGCTTTCTTT.

This clonotype has just a few counts. The rearrangement links TRBV9 to TRBJ2-5; a possible D gene is TRBD2 (6 bases). The CDR3 runs 16 residues. Germline loops: CDR1 SGDLS, CDR2 YYNGEE. V lost 3 bases to trimming and J lost 5 bases, with 20 bases between them. The CDR3 loop is CASSGTGTQGPETQYF. The DNA of the CDR3 is TGTGCCAGCAGCGGGACCGGGACTCAAGGTCCGGAGACCCAGTACTTC.

The rearrangement uses TRBV12-3 or TRBV12-4 and TRBJ1-5, with a possible D match to TRBD1 (5 bases). This CDR3 is built from 16 residues. Deletions cut 6 bases from V and 1 base from J, with 16 bases between. The CDR3, as DNA: TGTGCCAGCAGCCCAGGGTTCGGGGGGAGCAATCAGCCCCAGCATTTT. Its translation: CASSPGFGGSNQPQHF.

This clonotype was observed many times. The chain combines TRBV9 with TRBJ1-3; possible D gene TRBD1, 6 bases. Germline-derived CDR1 and CDR2 are SGDLS and YYNGEE. V lost 3 bases and J lost 2, with 12 bases in between. The CDR3 has 15 residues. CDR3 sequence: CASSATGTPGNTIYF. In DNA form, the CDR3 reads TGTGCCAGCAGCGCGACCGGGACACCTGGAAACACCATATATTTT.

This clonotype was seen just once. A read error may account for a junction end that differs from germline. CDR3 sequence reads: CSAIDAKTGELFF. CDR3 coding DNA: TGCAGTGCTATTGACGCGAAGACCGGGGAGCTGTTTTTT. The chain links TRBV20-1 to TRBJ2-2; D gene unclear. The CDR3 contains 13 residues. The germline V gene encodes CDR1 DFQATT and CDR2 SNEGSKA (reference sequence).

This chain uses TRBV11-2 with TRBJ1-4; 10 bases align to TRBD1. This CDR3 contains 15 residues. Germline V gene sequence: CDR1 SGHAT, CDR2 FQNNGV. V lost 1 base to trimming and J lost 9 bases; unmatched junction nucleotides: 5. CDR3 amino acids: CASSLVGQGDKKLFF. The CDR3, as DNA: TGTGCCAGCAGCTTAGTAGGACAGGGGGACAAAAAACTGTTTTTT. The whole variable domain, filled in from reference TRBV11-2 and TRBJ1-4, reads EAGVAQSPRYKIIEKRQSVAFWCNPISGHATLYWYQQILGQGPKLLIQFQNNGVVDDSQLPKDRFSAERLKGVDSTLKIQPAKLEDSAVYLCASSLVGQGDKKLFFGSGTQLSVL.

The rearrangement links TRBV27 to TRBJ2-7, with 10 positions matching TRBD1. The trim removed 5 bases at V and 6 bases at J, leaving 13 bases unmatched. Germline CDR1 reads MNHEY; CDR2 reads SMNVEV (reference sequence). The CDR3 runs 16 residues. The CDR3 sequence is CASSIQPTGGTGEQYF. In DNA form, the CDR3 reads TGTGCCAGCAGTATACAGCCGACAGGGGGCACGGGCGAGCAGTACTTC.

This clonotype was seen many times. V gene TRBV5-1 combines with J gene TRBJ2-1; D remains unclear. The V end was cut by 3 bases, the J end by 3 bases, with 4 bases between. The CDR3 contains 12 residues. Germline CDR1 and CDR2: SGHRS and YFSETQ. The chain's CDR3 is CASSWDYNEQFF. The CDR3 region has the DNA TGCGCCAGCAGCTGGGACTACAATGAGCAGTTCTTC.

This clonotype was counted at least ten times. This chain connects TRBV20-1 to TRBJ2-1; the D gene is possibly TRBD2 (5 bases). The CDR3 consists of 12 residues. Per germline, CDR1 DFQATT and CDR2 SNEGSKA (reference sequence). V gave up 3 bases and J gave up 9 bases, with 12 bases separating them. The CDR3 DNA follows: TGCAGTGCTAGCCTAGGTACTAGTGAGCAGTTCTTC. Its protein product is CSASLGTSEQFF.

J is TRBJ1-2 and V is TRBV12-3 or TRBV12-4; D is unclear. The V end lost 0 bases, the J end lost 4 bases, and 9 bases lay between the germline ends. The CDR3 length is 14 residues. The CDR3 protein is CASSLAWTSYGYTF. CDR3 nucleotides: TGTGCCAGCAGTTTAGCGTGGACGAGCTATGGCTACACCTTC.